This T cell receptor (beta chain) was retrieved from a study of cytomegalovirus exposure and HLA in healthy donors. CDR3 size: 15 residues. Germline CDR1 and CDR2: SGHRS and YFSETQ. Trimming pared 2 bases from V and 0 bases from J, leaving 9 bases between. PCR primers comprised 60 Vbeta and 13 Jbeta primers. Data came from immunoSEQ multiplex PCR; TCRdb stores just in-frame clones and leaves some out. Of 160,000 or so clones listed, 60% to 80% are singletons. Remarks on this clone: The sample carries other DNA sequences with the same CDR3.

This sequence was found in a man between 60 and 70 years old in good health and CMV-seronegative. Sequenced sample: PBMCs. V usage is TRBV5-1 and J usage is TRBJ1-5; possibly TRBD1 for D (5 bases). CDR3 region: CASSLTGSSNQPQHF. The CDR3 DNA sequence: TGCGCCAGCAGCTTAACAGGTTCTAGCAATCAGCCCCAGCATTTT.